This T cell receptor (beta chain) is from a study of T cell repertoires in cytomegalovirus infection. Study overall: It was recently identified HLA-C-restricted and well-studied HLA-B-restricted CMV epitopes that the study used. A matching HLA type, together with CMV infection, was signaled by public TCR beta signatures.

The CDR3 has 14 amino acids. V gave up 3 bases and J gave up 2 bases; unmatched junction bases: 1. The germline CDR1 and CDR2 sequences are LNHDA and SQIVND (reference sequence). A word on this clonotype: Its antigen is unidentified.

TCRdb reanalysed the reads using MiXCR and keeps one entry per CDR3 protein. The data show some 500,000 distinct CDR3 sequences, 30% to 35% seen once. V is TRBV19 and J is TRBJ1-2, with 9 nucleotides matching TRBD1. The sample in question was cultured PBMCs, obtained from culture after CMV antigen stimulation. This receptor was obtained from a human donor in good health (CMV status not recorded). Some clones in this sample may be carry-over from other donors' samples. CDR3 amino acids: CASSIGTGNYGYTF. The CDR3 bases are TGTGCCAGTAGTATCGGGACAGGGAACTATGGCTACACCTTC.